One and the same sample provided the 16 T cell receptor beta chains below, sequenced in a study of Ad26.COV2.S vaccination and SARS-CoV-2 variants. Noted treatment: about 20 received Ad26.COV2.S at low or high dose, single or two shots; several received placebo; per-sample allocation not given. The study sampled participants on day 63 after the first vaccine or placebo injection. Only in-frame clones appear in the TCRdb table, and some are missing; sequencing was by immunoSEQ multiplex PCR. This sample yields under 600,000 clones, of which 80% to 90% are seen a single time; over 1.5% belongs to the top ten. The sample consisted of peripheral blood, taken in a trial of Ad26.COV2.S vaccine versus placebo. The receptors come from a person between 18 and 60 years old who received the Ad26.COV2.S COVID-19 vaccine or a placebo.

J is TRBJ2-6 and V is TRBV19; the match to TRBD2 covers 7 bases. V lost 5 bases, J lost 3 bases, and 7 bases stayed unmatched. The CDR3 is 16 amino acids. Germline values: CDR1 LNHDA, CDR2 SQIVND (reference sequence). CDR3 amino acids: CASSLPGGGGANVLTF. The CDR3 coding sequence is TGTGCCAGTAGTCTACCGGGAGGAGGTGGGGCCAACGTCCTGACTTTC.

The chain uses TRBV7-9 and TRBJ1-2; D gene unclear. CDR1 is SEHNR, CDR2 FQNEAQ, per germline (reference sequence). Trimming removed 1 base from V and 4 bases from J, with 10 bases in between. This CDR3 region has 14 residues. The CDR3 region is CASSLGTSPYGYTF. The CDR3 DNA reads TGTGCCAGCAGCTTAGGGACTTCACCCTATGGCTACACCTTC.

This clone has just a few counts. The identical CDR3 is also encoded by other nucleotide sequences in the sample. CDR3 sequence (DNA): TGTGCCAGCAGCTTACGCGGGGGGAATGAGCAGTTCTTC. Its protein product is CASSLRGGNEQFF. The chain couples TRBV7-2 to TRBJ2-1, with 8 bases that match TRBD2. V lost 2 bases, J lost 7 bases, and 1 base stayed unmatched. The CDR3 is made up of 13 amino acids. The germline CDR1 and CDR2 sequences are SGHTA and FQGNSA. The full variable domain, in which reference TRBV7-2 and TRBJ2-1 provide the parts outside the CDR3, is GAGVSQSPSNKVTEKGKDVELRCDPISGHTALYWYRQSLGQGLEFLIYFQGNSAPDKSGLPSDRFSAERTGGSVSTLTIQRTQQEDSAVYLCASSLRGGNEQFFGPGTRLTVL.

The rearrangement links TRBV24-1 to TRBJ2-1; D might be TRBD2 (6 bases). The V and J ends lost 5 bases and 4 bases respectively, with 17 bases between them. The germline CDR1 and CDR2 sequences are KGHDR and SFDVKD. The CDR3 consists of 16 residues. The CDR3 protein is CATSAGGASVYNEQFF. The CDR3 bases are TGTGCCACCAGTGCCGGCGGAGCTAGCGTATACAATGAGCAGTTCTTC.

Regarding this clone: In the same sample, other DNA sequences code for this CDR3. This rearrangement joins TRBV6-5 to TRBJ1-4; D remains unclear. This CDR3 has 14 residues. V was trimmed by 5 bases and J by 0 bases, leaving 7 bases between them. In germline, CDR1 is MNHEY, CDR2 SVGAGI. CDR3 in amino acids: CASSRTATNEKLFF. Written as DNA, the CDR3 is TGTGCCAGCAGTCGGACGGCAACTAATGAAAAACTGTTTTTT.

The rearrangement joins TRBV20-1 to TRBJ2-3, with 7 bases aligning to TRBD1. V lost 3 bases to trimming and J lost 1 base; unmatched junction nucleotides: 1. The germline CDR1 and CDR2 sequences are DFQATT and SNEGSKA (reference sequence). The CDR3 extends over 13 amino acids. The CDR3 sequence is CSASRGRTDTQYF. CDR3 bases: TGCAGTGCTAGTAGGGGGCGCACAGATACGCAGTATTTT.

The chain links TRBV6-6 to TRBJ1-2, with TRBD1 as a possible D gene (5 bases). This CDR3 contains 13 residues. Trimming removed 2 bases from V and 1 base from J, with 5 bases in between. Germline V gene data show CDR1 as MNHNY and CDR2 as SVGAGI (reference sequence). CDR3 loop: CASSYGGNYGYTF. CDR3 DNA sequence: TGTGCCAGCAGTTACGGGGGTAACTATGGCTACACCTTC.

This rearrangement joins TRBV19 to TRBJ1-5; D ambiguous. V was clipped by 6 bases and J by 0 bases, with 9 bases between them. The CDR3 consists of 14 residues. Looked up from germline, CDR1 is LNHDA and CDR2 is SQIVND (reference sequence). This CDR3 is CASRGIPSNQPQHF. In nucleotides, the CDR3 is TGTGCCAGTAGAGGAATCCCTAGCAATCAGCCCCAGCATTTT.

The rearrangement links TRBV7-9 to TRBJ2-3; maybe TRBD2 (5 bases). This CDR3 is 13 amino acids long. V dropped 6 bases and J dropped 6 bases, with 13 bases sitting between them. Germline CDR1 reads SEHNR; CDR2 reads FQNEAQ (reference sequence). CDR3 sequence reads: CASRGTSGDTQYF. As DNA, the CDR3 is TGTGCCAGCAGGGGAACCTCGGGGGATACGCAGTATTTT.

The rearrangement uses TRBV3-1 (or the pseudogene TRBV3-2) and TRBJ2-4; 7 bases match TRBD1. This CDR3 has 16 residues. Germline-derived CDR1 and CDR2 are LGHDT and YNNKEL (reference sequence). V dropped 4 bases and J dropped 1; count of bases not matched to a gene: 7. This CDR3 is CASSPGTAIAKNIQYF. The CDR3 bases are TGTGCCAGCAGCCCCGGGACAGCCATCGCCAAAAACATTCAGTACTTC.

The J gene is TRBJ1-2, the V gene TRBV20-1; a possible D gene is TRBD1 (6 bases). The CDR3 runs to 11 residues. Trimming left V 2 bases short and J 7 bases short, with 8 bases between. Per the germline V gene, CDR1 is DFQATT and CDR2 is SNEGSKA (reference sequence). The CDR3, as DNA: TGCAGTGCTAGACAGGGGATTGGCTACACCTTC. It is translated as CSARQGIGYTF.

V gene TRBV11-3 combines with J gene TRBJ1-1, with D maybe TRBD1 (6 bases). CDR1 and CDR2 (germline): SGHNT, YENEEA. V lost 6 bases, J lost 1 base, and 12 bases lay in between. CDR3 length: 14 amino acids. CDR3 sequence reads: CASSSQGSNTEAFF. DNA for the CDR3: TGTGCCAGCAGTTCACAGGGTTCGAACACTGAAGCTTTCTTT.

There are a few counts of this clone. The chain is built from TRBV6-2 or TRBV6-3 and TRBJ2-3; TRBD2 matches 8 bases. V shed 4 bases and J 5 bases; nucleotides not matched to a gene: 11. The CDR3 is 16 amino acids. CDR1 and CDR2 (germline): MNHEY, SVGEGT. The CDR3 loop reads CASSSLTLRGGDTQYF. Here the CDR3 DNA reads TGTGCCAGCAGTTCCTTGACTCTCCGGGGGGGAGATACGCAGTATTTT.

The J gene is TRBJ1-1, the V gene TRBV9, with D hard to call. This CDR3 spans 12 amino acids. V lost 4 bases to trimming and J lost 4 bases, with 8 bases between them. CDR1 is SGDLS and CDR2 is YYNGEE in the germline V gene. Here the CDR3 reads CASSPTGTEAFF. CDR3 in DNA: TGTGCCAGCAGCCCCACGGGCACTGAAGCTTTCTTT.

The rearrangement links TRBV14 to TRBJ1-1, with D perhaps TRBD1 (6 bases). The CDR3 loop spans 17 amino acids. From germline, CDR1 is SGHDN and CDR2 FVKESK. The ends were cut back, 1 base at V and 1 base at J, with 16 bases in the middle. CDR3 in DNA: TGTGCCAGCAGCCAAGGGACAGATCTCCCTTGGAACACTGAAGCTTTCTTT. It encodes CASSQGTDLPWNTEAFF.

This chain links TRBV7-9 with TRBJ1-2; a weak D match, TRBD1 (5 bases). Germline V CDR1 and CDR2: SEHNR, FQNEAQ (reference sequence). Trimming took 5 bases from V and 6 from J, leaving 13 bases between them. This CDR3 has 13 residues. CDR3 protein: CASSPEGAHGYTF. The CDR3 region has the DNA TGTGCCAGCAGCCCCGAAGGGGCACATGGCTACACCTTC. The whole variable domain, remainder taken from reference TRBV7-9 and TRBJ1-2, is DTGVSQNPRHKITKRGQNVTFRCDPISEHNRLYWYRQTLGQGPEFLTYFQNEAQLEKSRLLSDRFSAERPKGSFSTLEIQRTEQGDSAMYLCASSPEGAHGYTFGSGTRLTVV.